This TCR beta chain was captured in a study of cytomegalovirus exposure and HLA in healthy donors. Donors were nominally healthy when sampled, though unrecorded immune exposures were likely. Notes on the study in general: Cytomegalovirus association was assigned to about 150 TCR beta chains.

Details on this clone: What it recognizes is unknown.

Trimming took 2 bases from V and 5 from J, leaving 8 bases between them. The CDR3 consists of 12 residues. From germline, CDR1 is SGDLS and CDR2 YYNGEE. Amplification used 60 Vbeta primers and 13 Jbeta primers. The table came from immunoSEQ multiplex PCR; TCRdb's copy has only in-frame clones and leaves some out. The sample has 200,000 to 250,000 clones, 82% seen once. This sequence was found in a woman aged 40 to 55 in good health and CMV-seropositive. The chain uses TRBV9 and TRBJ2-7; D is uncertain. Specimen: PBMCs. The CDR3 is CASSVDGHEQYF. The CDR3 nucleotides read TGTGCCAGCAGCGTCGATGGGCACGAGCAGTACTTC.